The 9 T cell receptor beta chains below all came from one sample that was sequenced in a study of T cell responses to AZD1222 COVID-19 vaccine. Clones were read by immunoSEQ multiplex PCR, and TCRdb kept only the in-frame ones, dropping some. The data show around 71,000 clones, 80% seen once. Sequenced material: peripheral blood, taken 28 days after the second AZD1222 dose. These receptors were taken from an adult who received the AZD1222 COVID-19 vaccine.

The J gene is TRBJ1-4, the V gene TRBV9, with D unresolved. Germline loops: CDR1 SGDLS, CDR2 YYNGEE. Trimming removed 0 bases at V and 4 bases at J, with 10 bases between. The CDR3 covers 15 residues. In DNA form, the CDR3 reads TGTGCCAGCAGCGTAGCGACACAGATTAATGAAAAACTGTTTTTT. Translating it yields CASSVATQINEKLFF.

The chain employs TRBV15 and TRBJ2-3; 7 nucleotides match TRBD2. CDR1 is LNHNV and CDR2 is YYDKDF in the germline V gene (reference sequence). The CDR3 has 16 amino acids. V gave up 0 bases and J gave up 1 base; unmatched junction bases: 4. CDR3 amino acids: CATSRDRGGGTDTQYF. For the CDR3, the DNA is TGTGCCACCAGCAGAGATCGTGGGGGGGGCACAGATACGCAGTATTTT.

The chain employs TRBV5-5 and TRBJ2-2, with 7 bases identical to TRBD1. Looked up from germline, CDR1 is SGHKS and CDR2 is YYEKEE (reference sequence). The CDR3 covers 16 residues. Trimming at V came to 2 bases and at J to 4 bases, leaving 8 bases not matched to a gene. The CDR3 sequence: CASSFAGGSGTGELFF. Written as DNA, the CDR3 is TGTGCCAGCAGCTTTGCAGGGGGTTCGGGCACCGGGGAGCTGTTTTTT.

The chain uses TRBV2 and TRBJ2-3; 9 nucleotides line up with TRBD2. Germline CDR1 and CDR2: SNHLY and FYNNEI. The CDR3 totals 15 residues. After removal of 4 bases from V and 3 bases from J, the junction contained 5 bases not matched to a gene. The CDR3 sequence: CASSGLAGGTDTQYF. The CDR3 bases are TGTGCCAGCAGTGGTTTGGCGGGGGGGACAGATACGCAGTATTTT.

J is TRBJ1-1 and V is TRBV28; 11 bases fit TRBD1. The CDR3 is 16 residues long. Germline lookup yields CDR1 MDHEN and CDR2 SYDVKM. Germline trimming cut 6 bases from V and 0 bases from J; bases unmatched to any gene: 6. As DNA, the CDR3 is TGTGCCAGCAGCTCCGGACAGGGGGCCGTGAACACTGAAGCTTTCTTT. It is translated as CASSSGQGAVNTEAFF.

This clone was seen more than once but under ten times. The chain uses TRBV3-1 (or the pseudogene TRBV3-2) and TRBJ2-5; perhaps TRBD1 as D (6 bases). Per germline, CDR1 LGHDT and CDR2 YNNKEL (reference sequence). V lost 3 bases and J 7 bases, leaving 12 bases between the germline ends. CDR3 length: 13 residues. The CDR3 nucleotides read TGTGCCAGCAGCCACATCAGCAGGGGGACCCAGTACTTC. Amino acids: CASSHISRGTQYF.

About this clone itself: A read error may account for a junction end that differs from germline. The chain uses TRBV7-7 and TRBJ2-2; a weak D match, TRBD2 (6 bases). CDR1 and CDR2 from the germline V gene are SSHAT and FNYEAQ (reference sequence). This CDR3 has 16 residues. CDR3 nucleotides: TGTGCTAGCAGCACCCTAGGAGGGGATAGGACCGGGGAGCTGTTTTTT. Translating it yields CASSTLGGDRTGELFF.

The chain is built from TRBV5-1 and TRBJ1-4; D is perhaps TRBD1 (5 bases). The CDR3 runs 17 residues. Germline assignment: CDR1 SGHRS and CDR2 YFSETQ. Trimming shortened V by 0 bases and J by 2 bases, and 14 bases separated the two germline ends. The CDR3 sequence is CASSLGWQGGTNEKLFF. The DNA of the CDR3 is TGCGCCAGCAGCTTGGGATGGCAGGGAGGTACTAATGAAAAACTGTTTTTT. Combining the CDR3 with reference TRBV5-1 and TRBJ1-4 gives the whole variable domain KAGVTQTPRYLIKTRGQQVTLSCSPISGHRSVSWYQQTPGQGLQFLFEYFSETQRNKGNFPGRFSGRQFSNSRSEMNVSTLELGDSALYLCASSLGWQGGTNEKLFFGSGTQLSVL.

V usage is TRBV11-2 and J usage is TRBJ1-2; D call uncertain. The germline V gene has CDR1 SGHAT and CDR2 FQNNGV. The CDR3 is 13 amino acids. The V end was cut by 1 base, the J end by 7 bases, with 10 bases between. The CDR3 spells CASSLGSVGGYTF. In DNA, the CDR3 is TGTGCCAGCAGCTTAGGCTCGGTTGGTGGCTACACCTTC.